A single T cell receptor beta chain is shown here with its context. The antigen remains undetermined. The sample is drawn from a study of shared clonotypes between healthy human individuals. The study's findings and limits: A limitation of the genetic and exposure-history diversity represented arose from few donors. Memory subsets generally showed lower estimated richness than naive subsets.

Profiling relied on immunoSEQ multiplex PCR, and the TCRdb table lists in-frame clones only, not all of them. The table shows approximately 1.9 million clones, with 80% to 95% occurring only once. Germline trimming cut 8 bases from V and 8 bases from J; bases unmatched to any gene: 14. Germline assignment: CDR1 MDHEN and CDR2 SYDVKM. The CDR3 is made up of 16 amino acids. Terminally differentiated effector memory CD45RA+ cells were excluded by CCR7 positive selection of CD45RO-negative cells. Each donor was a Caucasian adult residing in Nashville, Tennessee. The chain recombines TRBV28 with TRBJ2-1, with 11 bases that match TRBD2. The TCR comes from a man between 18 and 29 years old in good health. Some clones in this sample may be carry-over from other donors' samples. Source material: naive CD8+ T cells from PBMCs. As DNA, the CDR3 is TGTGCCAGCCGCCGAAGACTAGCGGGATTGATGGATGAGCAGTTCTTC. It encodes CASRRRLAGLMDEQFF.